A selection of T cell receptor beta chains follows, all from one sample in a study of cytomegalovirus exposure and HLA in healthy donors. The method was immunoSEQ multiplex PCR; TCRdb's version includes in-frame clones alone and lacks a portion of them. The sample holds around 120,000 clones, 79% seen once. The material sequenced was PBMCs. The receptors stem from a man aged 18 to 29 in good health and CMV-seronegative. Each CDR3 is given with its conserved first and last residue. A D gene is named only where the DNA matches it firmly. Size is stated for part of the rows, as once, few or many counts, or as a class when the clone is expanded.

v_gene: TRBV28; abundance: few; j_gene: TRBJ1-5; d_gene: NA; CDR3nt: TGTGCCAGCAGTTTCTCCTCGCAACGGGCAGGGGGCAATCAGCCCCAGCATTTT; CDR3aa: CASSFSSQRAGGNQPQHF
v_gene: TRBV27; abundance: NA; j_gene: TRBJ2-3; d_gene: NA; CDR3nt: TGTGCCAGCAGTTTATCCTACACAGATACGCAGTATTTT; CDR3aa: CASSLSYTDTQYF
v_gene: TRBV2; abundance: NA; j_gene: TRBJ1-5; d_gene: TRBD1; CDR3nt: TGTGCCAGCAGTGAGGTAGGGACAGGGGGCCGTCAGCCCCAGCATTTT; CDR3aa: CASSEVGTGGRQPQHF
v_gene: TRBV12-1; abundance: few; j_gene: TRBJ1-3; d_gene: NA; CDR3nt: TGTGCCAGCAGCTTCTCCCCCCGGTTTTCTGGAAACACCATATATTTT; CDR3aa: CASSFSPRFSGNTIYF
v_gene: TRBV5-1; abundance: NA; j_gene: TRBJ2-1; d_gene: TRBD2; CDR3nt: TGCGCCAGCATACAAACGGGAGGGAACGATGAGCAGTTCTTC; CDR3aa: CASIQTGGNDEQFF
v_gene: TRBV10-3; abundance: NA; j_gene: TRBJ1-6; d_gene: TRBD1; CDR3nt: TGTGCCATCAGGGAGGGACAGGGGAATTCACCCCTCCACTTT; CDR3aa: CAIREGQGNSPLHF
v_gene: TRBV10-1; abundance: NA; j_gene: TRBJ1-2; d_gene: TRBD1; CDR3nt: TGCGCCAGCAGTGAGAGGGCAGGGGGAGGCTACACCTTC; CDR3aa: CASSERAGGGYTF
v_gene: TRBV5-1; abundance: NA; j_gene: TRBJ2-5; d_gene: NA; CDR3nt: TGCGCCAGCAGTAGGGGGAGGGCGGAGACCCAGTACTTC; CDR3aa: CASSRGRAETQYF
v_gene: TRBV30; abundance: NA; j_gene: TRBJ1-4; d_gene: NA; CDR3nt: TGTGCCTGGAGTGTCCGGTCAGGGCGAGAAAAACTGTTTTTT; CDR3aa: CAWSVRSGREKLFF
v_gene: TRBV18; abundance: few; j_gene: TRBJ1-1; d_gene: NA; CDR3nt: TGTGCCAGCTCACCATCACAGGGATTTAACACTGAAGCTTTCTTT; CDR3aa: CASSPSQGFNTEAFF
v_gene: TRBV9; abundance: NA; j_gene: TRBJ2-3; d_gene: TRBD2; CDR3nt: TGTGCCAGCAGCGTAGGCGGTAGCGGGAGGGCCGGCACAGATACGCAGTATTTT; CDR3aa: CASSVGGSGRAGTDTQYF
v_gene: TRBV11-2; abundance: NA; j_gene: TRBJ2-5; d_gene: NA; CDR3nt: TGTGCCAGCAGCCTACTCCAAGAGACCCAGTACTTC; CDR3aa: CASSLLQETQYF
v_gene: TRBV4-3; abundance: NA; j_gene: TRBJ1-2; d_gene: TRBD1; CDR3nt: TGCGCCAGCGCTCGGGACAGGGGGACTCCCGCTCATGGCTACACCTTC; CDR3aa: CASARDRGTPAHGYTF
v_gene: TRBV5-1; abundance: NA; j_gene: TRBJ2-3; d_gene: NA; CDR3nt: TGCGCCAGCAGCTTGCAGGAAAGCACAGATACGCAGTATTTT; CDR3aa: CASSLQESTDTQYF
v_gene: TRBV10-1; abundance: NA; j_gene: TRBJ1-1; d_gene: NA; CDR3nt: TGCGCCAGCAGTGAGCAGGCGAACACTGAAGCTTTCTTT; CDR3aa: CASSEQANTEAFF
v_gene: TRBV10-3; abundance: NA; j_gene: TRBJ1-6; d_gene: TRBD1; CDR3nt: TGTGCCATCAGTAGGCAGGGGGTTGAAGCCTATAATTCACCCCTCCACTTT; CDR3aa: CAISRQGVEAYNSPLHF
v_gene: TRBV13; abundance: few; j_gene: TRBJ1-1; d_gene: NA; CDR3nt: TGTGCCAGTCGACGGGGCACTGAAGCTTTCTTT; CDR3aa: CASRRGTEAFF
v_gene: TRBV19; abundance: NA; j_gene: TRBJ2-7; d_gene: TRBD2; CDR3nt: TGTGCCAGTAGTATAGCAGCGGGGACTGTCTACGAGCAGTACTTC; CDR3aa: CASSIAAGTVYEQYF
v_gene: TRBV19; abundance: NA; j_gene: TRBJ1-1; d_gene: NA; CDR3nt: TGTGCCAGTAGTGGCGGGGAGTTGAACACTGAAGCTTTCTTT; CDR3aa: CASSGGELNTEAFF
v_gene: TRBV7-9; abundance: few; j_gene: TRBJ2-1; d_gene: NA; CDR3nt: TGTGCCAGCAGCTTAGACGGGAGATACAATGAGCAGTTCTTC; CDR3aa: CASSLDGRYNEQFF
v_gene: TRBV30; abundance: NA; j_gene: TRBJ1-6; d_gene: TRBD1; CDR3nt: TGTGCCTGCTTCCCTGGGGACAGACGAAATAATTCACCCCTCCACTTT; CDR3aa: CACFPGDRRNNSPLHF
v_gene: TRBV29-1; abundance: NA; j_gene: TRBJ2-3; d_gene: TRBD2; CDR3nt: TGCAGCGTTAGCGGGGGAACCACAGATACGCAGTATTTT; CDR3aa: CSVSGGTTDTQYF
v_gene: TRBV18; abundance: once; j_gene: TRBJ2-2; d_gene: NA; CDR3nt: TGTGCCAGCTCACCAGACCAGGGTTTAACCGGGGAGCTGTTTTTT; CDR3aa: CASSPDQGLTGELFF
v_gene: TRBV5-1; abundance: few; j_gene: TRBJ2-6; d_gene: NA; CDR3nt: TGCGCCAGCAGCTTGGAACGGGGATTACCGTCTGGGGCCAACGTCCTGACTTTC; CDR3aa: CASSLERGLPSGANVLTF
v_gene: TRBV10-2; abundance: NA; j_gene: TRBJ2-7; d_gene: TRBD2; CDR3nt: TGCGCCAGCAGTGAGTCTAGACTAGCGGGAGGGCGGGACGAGCAGTACTTC; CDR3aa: CASSESRLAGGRDEQYF
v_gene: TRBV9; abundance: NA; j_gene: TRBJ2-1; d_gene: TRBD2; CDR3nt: TGTGCCAGCGAGAGCGGGAGCTCCTACAATGAGCAGTTCTTC; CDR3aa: CASESGSSYNEQFF
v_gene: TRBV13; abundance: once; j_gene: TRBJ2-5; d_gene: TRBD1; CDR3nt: TGTGCCAGCAGCGCGGGACAGGGGGCGCAGGAGACCCAGTACTTC; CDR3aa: CASSAGQGAQETQYF
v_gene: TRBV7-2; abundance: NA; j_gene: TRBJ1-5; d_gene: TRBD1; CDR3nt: TGTGCCAGCAGCTCAACATGGACAGGAAGCAATCAGCCCCAGCATTTT; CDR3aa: CASSSTWTGSNQPQHF
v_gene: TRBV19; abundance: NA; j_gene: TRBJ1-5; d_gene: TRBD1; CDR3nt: TGTGCCAGTAGTCCGGACAGGCTTGCGCCCCAGCATTTT; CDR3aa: CASSPDRLAPQHF
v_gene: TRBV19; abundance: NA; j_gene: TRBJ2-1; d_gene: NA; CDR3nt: TGTGCCAGTAGAGACAGGTCTCTCTCCTACAATGAGCAGTTCTTC; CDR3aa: CASRDRSLSYNEQFF
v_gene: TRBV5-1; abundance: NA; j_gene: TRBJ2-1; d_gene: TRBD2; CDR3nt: TGCGCCAGCATCCTGGGCACTAGCGGTTACAATGAGCAGTTCTTC; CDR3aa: CASILGTSGYNEQFF
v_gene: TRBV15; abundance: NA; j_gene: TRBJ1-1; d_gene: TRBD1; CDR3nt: TGTGCCACCAGCAGCACAGGGGGCACTGAAGCTTTCTTT; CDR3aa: CATSSTGGTEAFF
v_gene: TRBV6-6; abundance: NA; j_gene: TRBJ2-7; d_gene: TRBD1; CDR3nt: TGTGCCAGCAGTTACTCGACCGGGGACAGGGGGCGGGAGCAGTACTTC; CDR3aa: CASSYSTGDRGREQYF
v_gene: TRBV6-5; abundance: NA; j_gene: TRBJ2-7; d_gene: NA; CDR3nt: TGTGCCAGCAGTTACGGACGGGGGTCCTACGAGCAGTACTTC; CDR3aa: CASSYGRGSYEQYF
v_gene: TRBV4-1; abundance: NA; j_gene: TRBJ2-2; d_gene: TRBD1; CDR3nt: TGCGCCAGCAGCCAAGCTTCGGACAGGGTCTATATTCGCATCGCCGGGGAGCTGTTTTTT; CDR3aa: CASSQASDRVYIRIAGELFF
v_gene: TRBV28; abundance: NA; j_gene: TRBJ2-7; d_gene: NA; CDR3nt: TGTGCCAGCCACCAGCTAGCGCAGTCCTACGAGCAGTACTTC; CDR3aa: CASHQLAQSYEQYF
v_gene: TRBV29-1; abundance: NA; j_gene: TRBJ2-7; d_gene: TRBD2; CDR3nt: TGCAGCGTGGAGGGACTAGCGGGGGTACTAGACTACGAGCAGTACTTC; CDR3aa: CSVEGLAGVLDYEQYF